The 23 T cell receptor beta chains below were found in one sample sequenced in a study of cytomegalovirus exposure and HLA in healthy donors (dated by TCRdb to about 2017). The library came from the immunoSEQ multiplex PCR assay. The source is immuneACCESS, and TCRdb retained only in-frame sequences with V and J called. Part of the clones is not carried over; for the studies checked, unresolved V genes explain less than half of this, and the remainder is unexplained. In all, the sample holds about 170,000 clones, and around nine tenths of those were seen once. Under 3.5% of the sample goes to the ten largest clones. The sample comprised PBMCs. Receptors originate from a man aged 18 to 29 in good health and CMV-seropositive.

The chain has TRBV7-6 and TRBJ2-5, with D maybe TRBD2 (6 bases). Trimming shortened V by 0 bases and J by 4 bases, and 9 bases separated the two germline ends. The CDR3 has 14 amino acids. Germline-derived CDR1 and CDR2 are SGHVS and FNYEAQ. The CDR3 protein is CASSLAGAGETQYF. CDR3 nucleotide sequence: TGTGCCAGCAGCTTAGCGGGAGCGGGAGAGACCCAGTACTTC.

The chain uses TRBV27 and TRBJ2-3; perhaps TRBD2 as D (6 bases). Trimming removed 1 base from V and 0 bases from J, with 11 bases in between. CDR3 length equals 16 residues. In germline, CDR1 is MNHEY, CDR2 SMNVEV (reference sequence). For the CDR3, the DNA is TGTGCCAGCAGTTTATTGGGCGGGGCTAGCACAGATACGCAGTATTTT. Protein product: CASSLLGGASTDTQYF.

The chain couples TRBV7-3 to TRBJ1-1, with D possibly being TRBD1 (6 bases). The CDR3 has 17 residues. V was shortened by 5 bases and J by 1 base, with 20 bases between the two germline ends. CDR1 is SGHTA, CDR2 FQGTGA, per germline. The CDR3 region has the DNA TGTGCCAGCAGCCCCTATGGGGGTGGACAGACGAACACTGAAGCTTTCTTT. Translation gives CASSPYGGGQTNTEAFF.

The chain has TRBV6-5 and TRBJ1-2; tentatively, D is TRBD1 (6 bases). The CDR3 consists of 14 residues. The ends were cut back, 4 bases at V and 3 bases at J, with 12 bases in the middle. The germline gives CDR1 MNHEY, CDR2 SVGAGI. The CDR3 DNA reads TGTGCCAGCAGTTTTGCTGGGACACACTATGGCTACACCTTC. Translated, it gives CASSFAGTHYGYTF.

V and J are TRBV7-2 and TRBJ1-1; a possible D gene is TRBD1 (6 bases). This CDR3 has 14 residues. Germline lookup yields CDR1 SGHTA and CDR2 FQGNSA. V gave up 4 bases and J gave up 5 bases, with 14 bases separating them. The CDR3 DNA follows: TGTGCCAGCAGCTACTCCAGGGGTTGGACTGAAGCTTTCTTT. Translated: CASSYSRGWTEAFF.

This chain links TRBV6-1 with TRBJ2-7; 10 bases map to TRBD1. Trimming removed 4 bases from V and 1 base from J; junction bases left unmatched: 4. The CDR3 is 15 residues long. CDR1 is MNHNS and CDR2 is SASEGT in the germline V gene. CDR3 nucleotide sequence: TGTGCCAGCAGTGCCTTGGGACAGGGGTCCTACGAGCAGTACTTC. Translating it yields CASSALGQGSYEQYF.

The genes are TRBV2 and TRBJ1-1; no definite D call. The CDR3 loop spans 13 amino acids. CDR1 and CDR2 from the germline V gene are SNHLY and FYNNEI. V was shortened by 6 bases and J by 1 base, with 9 bases between the two germline ends. CDR3: CASRSFRNTEAFF. CDR3 bases: TGTGCCAGCAGATCCTTCAGGAACACTGAAGCTTTCTTT.

In its sample, this clone was seen a few times. Written as DNA, the CDR3 is TGTGCCAGCAGCTTAGAGGGCTGGGGCGCAGATACGCAGTATTTT. Translating gives CASSLEGWGADTQYF. The chain joins TRBV7-2 to TRBJ2-3, with D possibly matching TRBD1 (5 bases). In germline, CDR1 is SGHTA, CDR2 FQGNSA. V gave up 1 base and J gave up 4 bases, with 12 bases separating them. The CDR3 consists of 15 residues. Full variable domain (missing parts from reference TRBV7-2 and TRBJ2-3): GAGVSQSPSNKVTEKGKDVELRCDPISGHTALYWYRQSLGQGLEFLIYFQGNSAPDKSGLPSDRFSAERTGGSVSTLTIQRTQQEDSAVYLCASSLEGWGADTQYFGPGTRLTVL.

This clone was observed once. This chain links TRBV6-6 with TRBJ2-1; 9 bases align to TRBD1. Per the germline V gene, CDR1 is MNHNY and CDR2 is SVGAGI (reference sequence). Unmatched junction bases numbered 6, after V lost 6 bases and J lost 9 bases. The CDR3 loop spans 13 amino acids. The CDR3 DNA reads as TGTGCCAGCAGCACCGGGACAGGGACTGAGCAGTTCTTC. Its protein product is CASSTGTGTEQFF.

This clone was seen a few times. V is TRBV7-2 and J is TRBJ2-2; possibly TRBD2 for D (6 bases). The CDR3 is 15 amino acids. The V end lost 1 base, the J end lost 5 bases, and 11 bases lay between the germline ends. CDR1 SGHTA and CDR2 FQGNSA come from the germline V gene. CDR3 in amino acids: CASSLGAGTTGELFF. For the CDR3, the DNA is TGTGCCAGCAGCTTAGGGGCGGGGACGACCGGGGAGCTGTTTTTT.

The chain combines TRBV18 with TRBJ2-3; tentative D call: TRBD1 (5 bases). Looked up from germline, CDR1 is KGHSH and CDR2 is LQKENI. Deletions cut 1 base from V and 2 bases from J, with 16 bases between. This CDR3 contains 17 residues. This CDR3 is CASSPQGFYGYTDTQYF. The DNA of the CDR3 is TGTGCCAGCTCACCACAGGGGTTCTACGGTTACACAGATACGCAGTATTTT.

This sequence joins TRBV27 and TRBJ2-7; weak D call: TRBD1 (6 bases). V gave up 8 bases and J gave up 5 bases, with 19 bases separating them. Germline assignment: CDR1 MNHEY and CDR2 SMNVEV (reference sequence). This CDR3 contains 14 residues. In nucleotides, the CDR3 is TGTGCCAGCCTTGAGGGGCAGGGACAACACGAGCAGTACTTC. Its translation: CASLEGQGQHEQYF.

The rearrangement joins TRBV25-1 to TRBJ2-7, with a tentative D call TRBD2 (5 bases). Trimming removed 2 bases at V and 6 bases at J, with 20 bases between. CDR3 size: 16 residues. CDR1 is MGHDK, CDR2 SYGVNS, per germline. The CDR3 reads CASSEPPGRGPSEQYF. The CDR3 region has the DNA TGTGCCAGCAGTGAACCCCCCGGACGGGGTCCCTCCGAGCAGTACTTC.

This chain joins TRBV11-1 and TRBJ1-4, with D maybe TRBD1 (5 bases). This CDR3 comprises 17 residues. In germline, CDR1 is SGHAT, CDR2 FQDESV (reference sequence). The V and J ends lost 2 bases and 6 bases respectively, with 19 bases between them. The CDR3 here is CASSLRGHLIADEKLFF. CDR3 coding DNA: TGTGCCAGCAGCTTACGCGGACATCTCATCGCGGATGAAAAACTGTTTTTT. Full variable domain (rest looked up from reference TRBV11-1 and TRBJ1-4): EAEVAQSPRYKITEKSQAVAFWCDPISGHATLYWYRQILGQGPELLVQFQDESVVDDSQLPKDRFSAERLKGVDSTLKIQPAELGDSAMYLCASSLRGHLIADEKLFFGSGTQLSVL.

The J gene is TRBJ2-1, the V gene TRBV9, with TRBD2 identical over 7 bases. CDR1 and CDR2 from the germline V gene are SGDLS and YYNGEE. The CDR3 has 15 amino acids. The J segment lost 9 bases and the V segment lost 0 bases, leaving 9 bases of the junction unmatched. The CDR3 DNA reads as TGTGCCAGCAGCGTAGGGAGCGGCGGGGGTGTTGAGCAGTTCTTC. Translation gives CASSVGSGGGVEQFF.

This clone appeared many times. One junction end does not reproduce the germline sequence, and a read error may be involved. The chain links TRBV7-9 to TRBJ2-1; perhaps TRBD2 as D (5 bases). Germline lookup yields CDR1 SEHNR and CDR2 FQNEAQ (reference sequence). This CDR3 comprises 15 residues. The CDR3 DNA follows: TGCACACAGAATCGAGGGCAAGGCCCTTACAATGAGCAGTTCTTC. Protein sequence: CTQNRGQGPYNEQFF.

The chain joins TRBV9 to TRBJ2-5; TRBD2 matches at 14 bases. This CDR3 region has 16 residues. Germline V CDR1 and CDR2: SGDLS, YYNGEE. Losses at the gene ends were 6 bases for V and 5 bases for J; bases not matched to a gene: 9. CDR3: CASTRTGLAGAETQYF. DNA of the CDR3: TGTGCCAGCACCAGAACGGGACTAGCGGGAGCCGAGACCCAGTACTTC.

V is TRBV5-4 and J is TRBJ2-7; 8 nucleotides align to TRBD1. The CDR3 runs 18 residues. Germline CDR1 reads SGHNT; CDR2 reads YYREEE (reference sequence). V was clipped by 1 base and J by 4 bases; unmatched bases: 16. DNA for the CDR3: TGTGCCAGCAGCTTGTGGCCGAGGTCGCGGGACAGGAGATACGAGCAGTACTTC. Translation: CASSLWPRSRDRRYEQYF.

The V call is TRBV4-2, the J call TRBJ2-7; 8 nucleotides line up with TRBD2. The CDR3 contains 15 residues. Germline V lookup: CDR1 LGHNA, CDR2 YNFKEQ. Trimming removed 4 bases from V and 6 bases from J; junction bases left unmatched: 11. The CDR3 DNA reads as TGTGCCAGCAGCCCTTCACGTGATAGCGGGACCGAGCAGTACTTC. Translated, it gives CASSPSRDSGTEQYF.

DNA for the CDR3: TGTGCCAGCAACCAGGGCACAGGGAAAGAGACCCAGTACTTC. Translation: CASNQGTGKETQYF. The chain carries TRBV25-1 and TRBJ2-5; D might be TRBD1 (6 bases). Trimming shortened V by 7 bases and J by 3 bases, and 15 bases separated the two germline ends. Germline V gene data show CDR1 as MGHDK and CDR2 as SYGVNS. This CDR3 is 14 amino acids long.

The chain is built from TRBV4-1 and TRBJ2-7; 8 nucleotides align to TRBD2. This CDR3 region has 16 residues. Germline lookup yields CDR1 MGHRA and CDR2 YSYEKL. Germline trimming cut 2 bases from V and 4 bases from J; bases unmatched to any gene: 10. The CDR3 reads CASSQLPSSGSYEQYF. As DNA, the CDR3 is TGCGCCAGCAGCCAATTGCCGTCGAGCGGGAGTTACGAGCAGTACTTC.

The chain carries TRBV7-3 and TRBJ2-2; 9 nucleotides line up with TRBD1. Unmatched junction bases numbered 7, after V lost 5 bases and J lost 3 bases. The CDR3 runs to 16 residues. Germline-derived CDR1 and CDR2 are SGHTA and FQGTGA. In DNA form, the CDR3 reads TGTGCCAGCAGCGAATACAGGGGGCCCGACACCGGGGAGCTGTTTTTT. Amino acid sequence: CASSEYRGPDTGELFF.

A remark on this clone: The DNA is omitted, as the CDR3 cannot be located on it reliably, and the CDR3 follows TCRdb's listing. The chain employs TRBV5-1 and TRBJ2-3; TRBD2 is taken as the D call from the table, unchecked against the DNA. From germline, CDR1 is SGHRS and CDR2 YFSETQ. The CDR3 spans 15 residues, counting both ends. The CDR3 sequence: CASSLVRGGQIRSIF.